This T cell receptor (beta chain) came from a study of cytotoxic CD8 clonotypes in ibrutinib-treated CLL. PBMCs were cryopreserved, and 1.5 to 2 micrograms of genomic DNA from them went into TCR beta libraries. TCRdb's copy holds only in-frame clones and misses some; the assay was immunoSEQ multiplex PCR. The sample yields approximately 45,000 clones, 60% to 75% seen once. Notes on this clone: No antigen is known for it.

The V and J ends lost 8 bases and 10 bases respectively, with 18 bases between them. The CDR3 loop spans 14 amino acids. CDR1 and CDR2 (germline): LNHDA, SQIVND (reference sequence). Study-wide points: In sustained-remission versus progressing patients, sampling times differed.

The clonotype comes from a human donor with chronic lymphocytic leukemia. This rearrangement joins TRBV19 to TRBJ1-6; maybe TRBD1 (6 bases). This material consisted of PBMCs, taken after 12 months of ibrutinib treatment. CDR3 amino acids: CASSGWGRGSPLHF. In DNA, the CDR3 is TGTGCCAGTTCCGGTTGGGGGCGCGGCTCACCCCTCCACTTT.